The source of this T cell receptor (beta chain) is a study of T cell responses to AZD1222 COVID-19 vaccine. Regarding the study as a whole: Baseline seropositivity characterized only six or seven AZD1222 recipients. Most donors were white British, females outnumbered males, and clonal diversity was possibly underestimated.

This clone was picked up one time. Its antigen is not identified. Clones were read by immunoSEQ multiplex PCR, and TCRdb kept only the in-frame ones, dropping some. The sample records more than 85,000 clones, approximately 94% being singletons. Sequenced here: peripheral blood, sampled 28 days after the second AZD1222 dose. This TCR came from an adult who received the AZD1222 COVID-19 vaccine.

The CDR3 here is CASSLRTSGVKDTQYF. The CDR3 DNA reads as TGTGCCAGCAGCTTAAGGACTAGCGGGGTCAAAGATACGCAGTATTTT. The chain recombines TRBV7-2 with TRBJ2-3; 12 bases match TRBD2. The CDR3 loop spans 16 amino acids. Germline V lookup: CDR1 SGHTA, CDR2 FQGNSA. V dropped 2 bases and J dropped 5; count of bases not matched to a gene: 5.